The rows below give T cell receptor beta chains drawn from one sample of a study of OX40 agonist ivuxolimab in advanced cancers. Method: immunoSEQ multiplex PCR; TCRdb's copy keeps in-frame clones and lacks some. The data contain about 120,000 clones, over 85% of them singletons. The sequencing here drew on CD4+ or CD8+ T cells sorted from blood, taken in a trial of the OX40 agonist ivuxolimab. All receptors come from an adult with an advanced solid tumor such as melanoma, head and neck, liver or kidney cancer. The CDR3 runs from the conserved cysteine through the conserved F or W. Fields, in order: clone size, J gene, V gene, D gene, CDR3 protein, CDR3 DNA. The D gene is left open where the match is weak. Clone size is shown for a subset of rows, as once, few, many or a class of expanded clone.

abundance: -; j_gene: TRBJ1-5; v_gene: TRBV18; d_gene: TRBD1; CDR3aa: CASSAGTVNQPQHF; CDR3nt: TGTGCCAGCTCAGCCGGGACAGTCAATCAGCCCCAGCATTTT
abundance: once; j_gene: TRBJ2-1; v_gene: TRBV11-2; d_gene: TRBD1; CDR3aa: CASSFSGGAYNEQFF; CDR3nt: TGTGCCAGCAGCTTCTCAGGGGGCGCCTACAATGAGCAGTTCTTC
abundance: once; j_gene: TRBJ1-5; v_gene: TRBV18; d_gene: -; CDR3aa: CASSPTGQYSNQPQHF; CDR3nt: TGTGCCAGCTCACCAACGGGGCAGTATAGCAATCAGCCCCAGCATTTT
abundance: -; j_gene: TRBJ2-3; v_gene: TRBV30; d_gene: TRBD2; CDR3aa: CAWKYSGTTDTQYF; CDR3nt: TGTGCCTGGAAATATAGCGGGACCACAGATACGCAGTATTTT
abundance: once; j_gene: TRBJ1-2; v_gene: TRBV6-6; d_gene: -; CDR3aa: CASSYRGGYGYTF; CDR3nt: TGTGCCAGCAGTTACCGCGGTGGCTATGGCTACACCTTC
abundance: -; j_gene: TRBJ1-4; v_gene: TRBV30; d_gene: -; CDR3aa: CAGGVNDNEKLFF; CDR3nt: TGTGCCGGGGGGGTGAACGATAATGAAAAACTGTTTTTT
abundance: -; j_gene: TRBJ2-7; v_gene: TRBV18; d_gene: TRBD1; CDR3aa: CASSPGTGTYEQYF; CDR3nt: TGTGCCAGCTCCCCCGGGACAGGGACATACGAGCAGTACTTC
abundance: -; j_gene: TRBJ1-2; v_gene: TRBV19; d_gene: -; CDR3aa: CASSPAMDYGYTF; CDR3nt: TGTGCCAGTAGTCCCGCTATGGACTATGGCTACACCTTC
abundance: -; j_gene: TRBJ1-1; v_gene: TRBV19; d_gene: -; CDR3aa: CASSRRDPGEKAFF; CDR3nt: TGTGCCAGTAGTCGCCGGGACCCCGGAGAAAAAGCTTTCTTT
abundance: once; j_gene: TRBJ2-7; v_gene: TRBV5-6; d_gene: TRBD2; CDR3aa: CASSLGLAGTSYEQYF; CDR3nt: TGTGCCAGCAGCTTGGGACTAGCGGGAACCTCCTACGAGCAGTACTTC
abundance: once; j_gene: TRBJ1-2; v_gene: TRBV12-5; d_gene: -; CDR3aa: CASGLVNFDPGDYGYTF; CDR3nt: TGTGCTAGTGGTTTGGTAAATTTCGATCCGGGGGACTATGGCTACACCTTC
abundance: -; j_gene: TRBJ2-2; v_gene: TRBV12-5; d_gene: -; CDR3aa: CASGLWSGGDDTGELFF; CDR3nt: TGTGCTAGTGGTTTGTGGTCCGGGGGCGACGACACCGGGGAGCTGTTTTTT
abundance: -; j_gene: TRBJ1-2; v_gene: TRBV19; d_gene: -; CDR3aa: CATWTATGYTF; CDR3nt: TGTGCCACCTGGACAGCAACAGGCTACACCTTC
abundance: -; j_gene: TRBJ2-5; v_gene: TRBV7-3; d_gene: -; CDR3aa: CASSPFPTEETQYF; CDR3nt: TGTGCCAGCAGCCCGTTTCCGACGGAAGAGACCCAGTACTTC
abundance: -; j_gene: TRBJ2-7; v_gene: TRBV7-2; d_gene: TRBD2; CDR3aa: CASSLGSGRGYEQYF; CDR3nt: TGTGCCAGCAGCTTAGGGAGCGGGAGAGGGTACGAGCAGTACTTC
abundance: -; j_gene: TRBJ1-4; v_gene: TRBV6-5; d_gene: TRBD1; CDR3aa: CASSDFRGQDEKLFF; CDR3nt: TGTGCCAGCAGTGACTTCAGGGGGCAGGATGAAAAACTGTTTTTT
abundance: -; j_gene: TRBJ1-1; v_gene: TRBV15; d_gene: -; CDR3aa: CATSRGGALNTEAFF; CDR3nt: TGTGCCACCAGCAGAGGAGGGGCGCTGAACACTGAAGCTTTCTTT
abundance: -; j_gene: TRBJ2-3; v_gene: TRBV27; d_gene: TRBD1; CDR3aa: CASSLQNWGTGLLDTQYF; CDR3nt: TGTGCCAGCAGCCTTCAAAACTGGGGGACAGGGTTATTGGATACGCAGTATTTT
abundance: -; j_gene: TRBJ2-5; v_gene: TRBV6-5; d_gene: TRBD1; CDR3aa: CASSPNRGRAETQYF; CDR3nt: TGTGCCAGCAGCCCTAACAGGGGCCGGGCAGAGACCCAGTACTTC
abundance: once; j_gene: TRBJ2-3; v_gene: TRBV9; d_gene: -; CDR3aa: CASSVATDTQYF; CDR3nt: TGTGCCAGCAGCGTAGCTACAGATACGCAGTATTTT
abundance: -; j_gene: TRBJ1-4; v_gene: TRBV7-3; d_gene: TRBD1; CDR3aa: CASSSGQGGKLFF; CDR3nt: TGTGCCAGCAGCTCAGGACAGGGGGGAAAACTGTTTTTT
abundance: -; j_gene: TRBJ1-5; v_gene: TRBV29-1; d_gene: -; CDR3aa: CSVGEGSYSNQPQHF; CDR3nt: TGCAGCGTTGGCGAGGGGAGCTATAGCAATCAGCCCCAGCATTTT
abundance: -; j_gene: TRBJ2-5; v_gene: TRBV7-6; d_gene: TRBD2; CDR3aa: CASSLWAFGTSGRPALETQYF; CDR3nt: TGTGCCAGCAGCTTATGGGCCTTCGGGACTAGCGGGAGGCCGGCCTTAGAGACCCAGTACTTC
abundance: -; j_gene: TRBJ1-2; v_gene: TRBV9; d_gene: TRBD1; CDR3aa: CASSVDGQGYGYTF; CDR3nt: TGTGCCAGCAGCGTAGATGGACAGGGATATGGCTACACCTTC
abundance: -; j_gene: TRBJ2-5; v_gene: TRBV19; d_gene: -; CDR3aa: CASSLTWTDQETQYF; CDR3nt: TGTGCCAGTAGTCTAACGTGGACAGACCAAGAGACCCAGTACTTC
abundance: -; j_gene: TRBJ1-4; v_gene: TRBV15; d_gene: -; CDR3aa: CATSRDTGNEKLFF; CDR3nt: TGTGCCACCAGCAGAGATACGGGGAATGAAAAACTGTTTTTT
abundance: -; j_gene: TRBJ1-5; v_gene: TRBV30; d_gene: -; CDR3aa: CAWSIKSNQPQHF; CDR3nt: TGTGCCTGGAGTATCAAGAGCAATCAGCCCCAGCATTTT
abundance: -; j_gene: TRBJ2-3; v_gene: TRBV7-8; d_gene: TRBD1; CDR3aa: CASSLARGTDTQYF; CDR3nt: TGTGCCAGCAGCTTAGCCAGGGGGACAGATACGCAGTATTTT
abundance: -; j_gene: TRBJ2-3; v_gene: TRBV28; d_gene: -; CDR3aa: CASSLSPSTDTQYF; CDR3nt: TGTGCCAGCAGTTTATCCCCAAGCACAGATACGCAGTATTTT
abundance: -; j_gene: TRBJ1-4; v_gene: TRBV7-2; d_gene: -; CDR3aa: CASSGGGAYEKLFF; CDR3nt: TGTGCCAGCAGCGGCGGCGGGGCTTATGAAAAACTGTTTTTT
abundance: -; j_gene: TRBJ2-7; v_gene: TRBV9; d_gene: -; CDR3aa: CASSVGPSSYEQYF; CDR3nt: TGTGCCAGCAGCGTGGGCCCGAGCTCCTACGAGCAGTACTTC
abundance: -; j_gene: TRBJ1-4; v_gene: TRBV7-9; d_gene: -; CDR3aa: CASSVQVKFEKLFF; CDR3nt: TGTGCCAGCAGCGTTCAAGTCAAATTTGAAAAACTGTTTTTT
abundance: -; j_gene: TRBJ2-5; v_gene: TRBV19; d_gene: -; CDR3aa: CASSMDTQETQYF; CDR3nt: TGTGCCAGTAGTATGGACACGCAAGAGACCCAGTACTTC
abundance: -; j_gene: TRBJ1-1; v_gene: TRBV5-1; d_gene: -; CDR3aa: CASTVSRGTEAFF; CDR3nt: TGCGCCAGCACAGTTTCAAGAGGCACTGAAGCTTTCTTT
abundance: -; j_gene: TRBJ2-7; v_gene: TRBV6-5; d_gene: -; CDR3aa: CASSELLGLGVQYF; CDR3nt: TGTGCCAGCAGTGAACTTCTTGGATTGGGGGTACAGTACTTC
abundance: -; j_gene: TRBJ1-2; v_gene: TRBV30; d_gene: TRBD1; CDR3aa: CAFFARGQGLANYGYTF; CDR3nt: TGTGCCTTCTTCGCTCGAGGACAGGGCCTCGCCAACTATGGCTACACCTTC
abundance: once; j_gene: TRBJ2-7; v_gene: TRBV5-6; d_gene: TRBD1; CDR3aa: CASSYRDSSYSYEQYF; CDR3nt: TGTGCCAGCAGCTACCGGGACAGTTCGTATTCCTACGAGCAGTACTTC
abundance: -; j_gene: TRBJ2-1; v_gene: TRBV7-6; d_gene: TRBD2; CDR3aa: CASSLGLAGGPNNEQFF; CDR3nt: TGTGCCAGCAGCTTGGGACTAGCGGGAGGGCCGAACAATGAGCAGTTCTTC
abundance: -; j_gene: TRBJ2-7; v_gene: TRBV28; d_gene: TRBD2; CDR3aa: CASSFGSGSETYEQYF; CDR3nt: TGTGCCAGCAGTTTTGGTAGCGGGAGTGAAACCTACGAGCAGTACTTC
abundance: once; j_gene: TRBJ1-3; v_gene: TRBV30; d_gene: TRBD1; CDR3aa: CAWSGGGSGPSGNTIYF; CDR3nt: TGTGCCTGGAGTGGAGGGGGCTCCGGCCCCTCTGGAAACACCATATATTTT
abundance: -; j_gene: TRBJ2-5; v_gene: TRBV11-3; d_gene: TRBD1; CDR3aa: CASSRGQGQETQYF; CDR3nt: TGTGCCAGCAGCCGAGGACAGGGCCAAGAGACCCAGTACTTC
abundance: -; j_gene: TRBJ2-5; v_gene: TRBV5-4; d_gene: -; CDR3aa: CASSTPGAGETQYF; CDR3nt: TGTGCCAGCAGCACCCCGGGGGCCGGAGAGACCCAGTACTTC
abundance: -; j_gene: TRBJ1-2; v_gene: TRBV7-9; d_gene: -; CDR3aa: CASSLGGEDGYTF; CDR3nt: TGTGCCAGCAGCTTAGGGGGGGAGGATGGCTACACCTTC
abundance: -; j_gene: TRBJ1-2; v_gene: TRBV5-4; d_gene: TRBD1; CDR3aa: CASSPRTGEDYGYTF; CDR3nt: TGCGCCAGCAGCCCCCGGACAGGGGAGGACTATGGCTACACCTTC
abundance: -; j_gene: TRBJ1-4; v_gene: TRBV7-3; d_gene: TRBD1; CDR3aa: CASSRRTGGRLGEKLFF; CDR3nt: TGTGCCAGCAGCCGCAGGACAGGGGGCAGGTTAGGGGAAAAACTGTTTTTT
abundance: -; j_gene: TRBJ2-7; v_gene: TRBV10-3; d_gene: -; CDR3aa: CAITEGRSSYEQYF; CDR3nt: TGTGCCATCACGGAGGGTCGGAGCTCCTACGAGCAGTACTTC
abundance: -; j_gene: TRBJ1-1; v_gene: TRBV29-1; d_gene: -; CDR3aa: CSVARTNTEAFF; CDR3nt: TGCAGCGTCGCCAGAACGAACACTGAAGCTTTCTTT
abundance: -; j_gene: TRBJ1-1; v_gene: TRBV7-6; d_gene: -; CDR3aa: CASSQDRNTEAFF; CDR3nt: TGTGCCAGCAGTCAGGACCGGAACACTGAAGCTTTCTTT
abundance: -; j_gene: TRBJ2-2; v_gene: TRBV30; d_gene: -; CDR3aa: CAHRPGNTGELFF; CDR3nt: TGTGCCCACCGCCCGGGGAACACCGGGGAGCTGTTTTTT
abundance: -; j_gene: TRBJ1-2; v_gene: TRBV27; d_gene: -; CDR3aa: CASSIEGVGYGYTF; CDR3nt: TGTGCCAGCAGCATCGAAGGGGTTGGCTATGGCTACACCTTC
abundance: -; j_gene: TRBJ2-3; v_gene: TRBV20-1; d_gene: -; CDR3aa: CSARDARTQYF; CDR3nt: TGCAGTGCTAGAGATGCGCGTACGCAGTATTTT
abundance: few; j_gene: TRBJ2-1; v_gene: TRBV5-1; d_gene: -; CDR3aa: CASSIDTQSDEQFF; CDR3nt: TGCGCCAGCAGTATAGACACGCAGAGCGATGAGCAGTTCTTC